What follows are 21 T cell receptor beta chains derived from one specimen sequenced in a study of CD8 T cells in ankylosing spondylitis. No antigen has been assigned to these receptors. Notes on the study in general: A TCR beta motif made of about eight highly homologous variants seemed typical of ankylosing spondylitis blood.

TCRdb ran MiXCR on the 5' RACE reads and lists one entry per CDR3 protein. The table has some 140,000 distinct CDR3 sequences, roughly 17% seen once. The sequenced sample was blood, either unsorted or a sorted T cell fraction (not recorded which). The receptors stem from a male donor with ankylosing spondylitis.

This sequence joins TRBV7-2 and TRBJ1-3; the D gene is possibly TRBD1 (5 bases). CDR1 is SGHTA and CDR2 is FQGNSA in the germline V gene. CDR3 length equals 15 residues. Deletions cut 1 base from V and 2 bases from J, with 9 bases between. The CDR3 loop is CASSLGQGPGNTIYF. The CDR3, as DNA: TGTGCCAGCAGCTTAGGCCAGGGACCTGGAAACACCATATATTTT.

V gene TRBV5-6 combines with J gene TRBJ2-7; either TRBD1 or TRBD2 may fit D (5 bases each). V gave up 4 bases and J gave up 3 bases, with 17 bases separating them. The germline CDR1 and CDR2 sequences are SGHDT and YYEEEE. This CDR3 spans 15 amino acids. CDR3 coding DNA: TGTGCCAGCAGCCGAGGGGCGCCAAGGAGCTACGAGCAGTACTTC. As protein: CASSRGAPRSYEQYF.

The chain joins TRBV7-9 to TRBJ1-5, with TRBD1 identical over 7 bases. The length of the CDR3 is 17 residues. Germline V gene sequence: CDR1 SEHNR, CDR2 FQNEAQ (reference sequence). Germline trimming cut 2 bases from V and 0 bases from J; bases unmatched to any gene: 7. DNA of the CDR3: TGTGCCAGCAGCTTACACAGGGGCTCTTATAGCAATCAGCCCCAGCATTTT. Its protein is CASSLHRGSYSNQPQHF. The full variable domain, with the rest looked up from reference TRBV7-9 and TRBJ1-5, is DTGVSQNPRHKITKRGQNVTFRCDPISEHNRLYWYRQTLGQGPEFLTYFQNEAQLEKSRLLSDRFSAERPKGSFSTLEIQRTEQGDSAMYLCASSLHRGSYSNQPQHFGDGTRLSIL.

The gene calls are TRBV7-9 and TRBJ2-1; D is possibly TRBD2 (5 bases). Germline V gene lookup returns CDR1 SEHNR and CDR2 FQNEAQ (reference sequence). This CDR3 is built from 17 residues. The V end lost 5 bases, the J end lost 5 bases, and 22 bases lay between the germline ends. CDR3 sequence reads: CASSGTASRSKNNEQFF. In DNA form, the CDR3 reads TGTGCCAGCAGCGGAACGGCTAGCAGGTCCAAAAACAATGAGCAGTTCTTC.

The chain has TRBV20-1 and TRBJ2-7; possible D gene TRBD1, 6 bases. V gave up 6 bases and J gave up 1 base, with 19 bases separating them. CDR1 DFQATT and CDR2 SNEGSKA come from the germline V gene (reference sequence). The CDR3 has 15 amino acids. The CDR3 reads CSAHSSGASSYEQYF. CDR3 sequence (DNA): TGCAGTGCCCATTCATCAGGGGCGAGTTCCTACGAGCAGTACTTC.

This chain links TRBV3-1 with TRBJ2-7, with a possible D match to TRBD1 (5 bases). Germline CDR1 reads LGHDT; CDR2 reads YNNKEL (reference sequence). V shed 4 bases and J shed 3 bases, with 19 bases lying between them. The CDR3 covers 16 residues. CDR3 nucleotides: TGTGCCAGCAGCCCCCTGGTTGGGGCCCTCCGCTACGAGCAGTACTTC. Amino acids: CASSPLVGALRYEQYF.

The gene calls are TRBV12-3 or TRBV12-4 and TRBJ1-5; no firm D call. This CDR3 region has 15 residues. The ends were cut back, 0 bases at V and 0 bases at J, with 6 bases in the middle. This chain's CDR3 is CASSLASYSNQPQHF. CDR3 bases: TGTGCCAGCAGTTTAGCCAGTTATAGCAATCAGCCCCAGCATTTT.

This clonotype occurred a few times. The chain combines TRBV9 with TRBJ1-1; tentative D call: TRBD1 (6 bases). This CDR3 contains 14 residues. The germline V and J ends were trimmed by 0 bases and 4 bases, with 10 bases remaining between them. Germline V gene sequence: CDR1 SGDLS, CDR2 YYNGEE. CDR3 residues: CASSVADRTTEAFF. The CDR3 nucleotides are TGTGCCAGCAGCGTAGCAGACAGGACCACTGAAGCTTTCTTT.

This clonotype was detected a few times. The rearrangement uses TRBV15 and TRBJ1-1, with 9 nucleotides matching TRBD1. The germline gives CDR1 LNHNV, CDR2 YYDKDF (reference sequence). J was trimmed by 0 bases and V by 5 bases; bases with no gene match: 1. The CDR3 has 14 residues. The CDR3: CATSGDRVNTEAFF. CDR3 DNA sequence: TGTGCCACCAGCGGGGACAGGGTGAACACTGAAGCTTTCTTT.

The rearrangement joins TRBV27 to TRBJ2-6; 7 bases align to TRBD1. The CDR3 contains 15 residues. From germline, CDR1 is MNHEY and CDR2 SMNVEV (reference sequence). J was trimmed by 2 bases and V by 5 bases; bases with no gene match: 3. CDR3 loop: CASSLDRAGANVLTF. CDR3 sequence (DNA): TGTGCCAGCAGTCTAGACAGGGCTGGGGCCAACGTCCTGACTTTC. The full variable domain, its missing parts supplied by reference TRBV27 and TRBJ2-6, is EAQVTQNPRYLITVTGKKLTVTCSQNMNHEYMSWYRQDPGLGLRQIYYSMNVEVTDKGDVPEGYKVSRKEKRNFPLILESPSPNQTSLYFCASSLDRAGANVLTFGAGSRLTVL.

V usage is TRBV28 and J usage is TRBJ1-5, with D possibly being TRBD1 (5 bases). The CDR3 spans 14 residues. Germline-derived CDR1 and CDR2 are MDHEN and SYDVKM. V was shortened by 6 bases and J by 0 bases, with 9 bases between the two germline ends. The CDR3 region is CASRGTYSNQPQHF. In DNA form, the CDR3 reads TGTGCCAGCAGAGGGACGTATAGCAATCAGCCCCAGCATTTT.

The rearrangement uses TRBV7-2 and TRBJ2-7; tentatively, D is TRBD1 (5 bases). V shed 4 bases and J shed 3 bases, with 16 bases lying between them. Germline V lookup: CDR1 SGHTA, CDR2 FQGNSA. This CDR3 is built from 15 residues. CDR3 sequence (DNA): TGTGCCAGCAGCTCCCTAGGGGTCCCGGACTACGAGCAGTACTTC. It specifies CASSSLGVPDYEQYF.

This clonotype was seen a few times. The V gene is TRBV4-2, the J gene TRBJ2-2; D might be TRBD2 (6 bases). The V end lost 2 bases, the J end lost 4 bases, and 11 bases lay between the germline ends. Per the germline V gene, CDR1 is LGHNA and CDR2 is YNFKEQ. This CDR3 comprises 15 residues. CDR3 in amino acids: CASSQRDFLTGELFF. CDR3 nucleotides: TGTGCCAGCAGCCAACGGGACTTTCTCACCGGGGAGCTGTTTTTT.

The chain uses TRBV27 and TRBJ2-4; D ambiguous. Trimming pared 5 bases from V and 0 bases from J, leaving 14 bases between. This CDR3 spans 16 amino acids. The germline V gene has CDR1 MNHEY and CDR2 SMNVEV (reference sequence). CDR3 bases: TGTGCCAGCAGTCTAAGAACACCCTTAGCCAAAAACATTCAGTACTTC. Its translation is CASSLRTPLAKNIQYF.

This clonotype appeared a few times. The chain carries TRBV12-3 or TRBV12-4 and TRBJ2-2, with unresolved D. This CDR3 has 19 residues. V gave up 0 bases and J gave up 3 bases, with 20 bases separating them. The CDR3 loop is CASSLAPANSERYTGELFF. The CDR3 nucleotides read TGTGCCAGCAGTTTAGCGCCCGCGAACTCGGAAAGGTACACCGGGGAGCTGTTTTTT.

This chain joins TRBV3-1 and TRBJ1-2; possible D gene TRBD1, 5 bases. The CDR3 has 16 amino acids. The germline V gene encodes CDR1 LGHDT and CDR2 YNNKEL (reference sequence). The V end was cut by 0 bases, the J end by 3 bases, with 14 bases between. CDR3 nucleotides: TGTGCCAGCAGCCAAGAGGAAGGTTCGGGGGACTATGGCTACACCTTC. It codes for CASSQEEGSGDYGYTF. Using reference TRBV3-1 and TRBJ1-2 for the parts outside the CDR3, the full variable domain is DTAVSQTPKYLVTQMGNDKSIKCEQNLGHDTMYWYKQDSKKFLKIMFSYNNKELIINETVPNRFSPKSPDKAHLNLHINSLELGDSAVYFCASSQEEGSGDYGYTFGSGTRLTVV.

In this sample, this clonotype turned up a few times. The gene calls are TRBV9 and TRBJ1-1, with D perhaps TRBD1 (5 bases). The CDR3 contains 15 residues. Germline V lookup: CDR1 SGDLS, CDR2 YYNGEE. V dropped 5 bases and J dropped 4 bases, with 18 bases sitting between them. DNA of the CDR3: TGTGCCAGCAGAGCATTCTTGGGGCTAAGCACTGAAGCTTTCTTT. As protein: CASRAFLGLSTEAFF.

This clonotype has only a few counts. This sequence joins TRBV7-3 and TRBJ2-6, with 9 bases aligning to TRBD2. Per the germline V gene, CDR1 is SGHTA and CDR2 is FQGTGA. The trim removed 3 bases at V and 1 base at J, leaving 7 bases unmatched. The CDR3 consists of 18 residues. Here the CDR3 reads CASSFLAGMSSGANVLTF. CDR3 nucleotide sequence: TGTGCCAGCAGCTTCCTAGCGGGAATGTCTTCTGGGGCCAACGTCCTGACTTTC.

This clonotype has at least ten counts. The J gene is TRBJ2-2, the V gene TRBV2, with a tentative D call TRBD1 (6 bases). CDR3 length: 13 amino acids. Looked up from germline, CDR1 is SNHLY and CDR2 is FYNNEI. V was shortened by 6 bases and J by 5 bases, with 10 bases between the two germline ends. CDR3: CASRARGTGELFF. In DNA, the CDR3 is TGTGCCAGCAGGGCCAGGGGTACCGGGGAGCTGTTTTTT.

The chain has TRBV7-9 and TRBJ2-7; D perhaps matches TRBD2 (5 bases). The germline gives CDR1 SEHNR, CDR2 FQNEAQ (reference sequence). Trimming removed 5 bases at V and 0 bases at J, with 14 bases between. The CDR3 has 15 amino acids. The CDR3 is CASSATGNYSYEQYF. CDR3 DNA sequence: TGTGCCAGCAGCGCGACGGGAAACTACTCCTACGAGCAGTACTTC.

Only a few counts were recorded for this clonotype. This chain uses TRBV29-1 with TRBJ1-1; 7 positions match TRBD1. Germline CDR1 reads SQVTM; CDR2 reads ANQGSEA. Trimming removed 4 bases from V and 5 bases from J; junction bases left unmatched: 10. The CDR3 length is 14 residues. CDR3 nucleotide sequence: TGCAGCGTTGGACAGGGCCTTTTGGGTACTGAAGCTTTCTTT. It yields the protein CSVGQGLLGTEAFF.